The entry that follows covers one T cell receptor beta chain sequence. The CDR3 consists of 17 residues. V lost 5 bases to trimming and J lost 5 bases; unmatched junction nucleotides: 13. Germline V gene data show CDR1 as SGHTA and CDR2 as FQGNSA. One entry per CDR3 protein, called by TCRdb with MiXCR from the RT-PCR reads. The table lists more than 550,000 distinct CDR3 sequences, more than 13% of them singletons. This receptor was identified in a female donor in good health, serving as a healthy control. The sample was memory CD4+ T cells from blood. The chain links TRBV7-2 to TRBJ2-5, with TRBD2 matching 11 bases. The CDR3 nucleotides are TGTGCCAGCAGCGCGAGAGGGACTAGCGGAGGGGTGGAGACCCAGTACTTC. Protein product: CASSARGTSGGVETQYF.